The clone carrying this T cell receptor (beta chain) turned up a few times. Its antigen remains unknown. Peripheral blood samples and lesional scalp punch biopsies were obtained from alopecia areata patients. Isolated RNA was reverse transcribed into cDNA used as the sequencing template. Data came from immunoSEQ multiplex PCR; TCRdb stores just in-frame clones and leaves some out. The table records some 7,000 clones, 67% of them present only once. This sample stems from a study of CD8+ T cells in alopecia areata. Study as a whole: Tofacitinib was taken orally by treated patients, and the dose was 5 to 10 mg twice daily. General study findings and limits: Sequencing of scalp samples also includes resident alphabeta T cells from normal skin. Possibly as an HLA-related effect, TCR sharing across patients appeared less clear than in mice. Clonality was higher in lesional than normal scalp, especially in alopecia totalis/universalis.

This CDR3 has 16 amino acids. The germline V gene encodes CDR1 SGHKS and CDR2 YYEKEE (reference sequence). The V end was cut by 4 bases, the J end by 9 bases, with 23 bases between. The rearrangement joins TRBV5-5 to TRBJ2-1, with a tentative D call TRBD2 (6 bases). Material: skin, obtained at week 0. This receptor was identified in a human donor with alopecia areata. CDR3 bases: TGTGCCAGCAGCGCTGGAGTAGCGGTTCTGGGGGGTGAGCAGTTCTTC. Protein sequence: CASSAGVAVLGGEQFF.